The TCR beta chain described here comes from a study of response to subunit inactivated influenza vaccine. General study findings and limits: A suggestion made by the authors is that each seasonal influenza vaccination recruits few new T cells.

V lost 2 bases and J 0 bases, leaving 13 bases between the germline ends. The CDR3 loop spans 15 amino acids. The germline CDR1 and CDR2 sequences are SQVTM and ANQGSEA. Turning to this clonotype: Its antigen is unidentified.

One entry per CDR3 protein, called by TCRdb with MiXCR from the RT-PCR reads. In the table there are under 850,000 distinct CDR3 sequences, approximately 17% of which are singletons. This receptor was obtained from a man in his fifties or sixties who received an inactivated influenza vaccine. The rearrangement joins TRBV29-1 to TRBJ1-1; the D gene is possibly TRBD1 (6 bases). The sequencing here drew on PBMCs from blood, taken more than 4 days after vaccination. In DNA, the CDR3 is TGCAGCGTTGAAAGTCGTGAGGGGGTGAACACTGAAGCTTTCTTT. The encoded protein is CSVESREGVNTEAFF.